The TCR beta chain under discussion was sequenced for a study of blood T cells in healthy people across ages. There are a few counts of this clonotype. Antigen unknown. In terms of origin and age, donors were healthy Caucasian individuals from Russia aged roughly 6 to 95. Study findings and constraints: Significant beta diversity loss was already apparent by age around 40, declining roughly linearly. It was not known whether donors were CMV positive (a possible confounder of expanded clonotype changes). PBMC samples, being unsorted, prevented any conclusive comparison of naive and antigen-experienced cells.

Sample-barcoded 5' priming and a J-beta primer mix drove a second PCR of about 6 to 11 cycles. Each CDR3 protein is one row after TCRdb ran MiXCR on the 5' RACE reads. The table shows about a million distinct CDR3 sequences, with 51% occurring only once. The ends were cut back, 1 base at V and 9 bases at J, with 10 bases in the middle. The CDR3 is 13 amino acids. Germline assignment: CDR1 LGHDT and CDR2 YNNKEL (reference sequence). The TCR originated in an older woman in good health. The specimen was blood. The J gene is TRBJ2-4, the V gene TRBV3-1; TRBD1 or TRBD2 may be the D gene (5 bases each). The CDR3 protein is CASSQGGVGIQYF. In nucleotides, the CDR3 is TGTGCCAGCAGCCAAGGAGGGGTAGGCATTCAGTACTTC.